This paragraph covers one TCR beta chain sequence. Its target is not known. This sample was included in a study of CD8 T cells in ankylosing spondylitis. General study points: There were earlier reports of some motif variants in reactive arthritis synovial fluid and blood. Blood from ankylosing spondylitis patients appeared to carry a characteristic roughly eight-variant TCR beta motif. Significant enrichment of disease-linked clones was reported in matched ankylosing spondylitis synovial fluid.

Germline V gene sequence: CDR1 ENHRY, CDR2 SYGVKD. The ends were cut back, 6 bases at V and 3 bases at J, with 11 bases in the middle. This CDR3 is 14 amino acids long. TCRdb re-derived calls from the 5' RACE reads in MiXCR, one entry per CDR3 protein. This table has about 160,000 distinct CDR3 sequences, 40% to 50% appearing once. This sequence joins TRBV10-3 and TRBJ2-2, with a possible D match to TRBD1 (5 bases). The source material was synovial fluid, either unsorted or a sorted T cell fraction (not recorded which). This clonotype originated in a male donor with ankylosing spondylitis. As DNA, the CDR3 is TGTGCCATCAGGGGGCTACCAGACACCGGGGAGCTGTTTTTT. It yields the protein CAIRGLPDTGELFF.